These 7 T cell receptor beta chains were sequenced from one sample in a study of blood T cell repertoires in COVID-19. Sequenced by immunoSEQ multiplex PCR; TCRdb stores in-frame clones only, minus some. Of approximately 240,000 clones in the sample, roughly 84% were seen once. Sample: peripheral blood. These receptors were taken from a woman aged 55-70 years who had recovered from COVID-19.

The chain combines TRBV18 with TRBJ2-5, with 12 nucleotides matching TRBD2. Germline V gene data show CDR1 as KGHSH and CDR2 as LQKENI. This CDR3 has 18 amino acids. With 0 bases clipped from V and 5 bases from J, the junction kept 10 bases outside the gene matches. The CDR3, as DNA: TGTGCCAGCTCACCACCGGGGACTAGCGGGTGGGAACGGGAGACCCAGTACTTC. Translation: CASSPPGTSGWERETQYF.

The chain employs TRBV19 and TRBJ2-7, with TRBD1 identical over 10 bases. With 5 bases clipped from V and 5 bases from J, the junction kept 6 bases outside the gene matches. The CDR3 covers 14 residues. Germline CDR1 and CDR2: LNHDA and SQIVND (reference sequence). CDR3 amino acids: CASSAGQGMDEQYF. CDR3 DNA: TGTGCCAGTAGTGCGGGACAGGGGATGGACGAGCAGTACTTC. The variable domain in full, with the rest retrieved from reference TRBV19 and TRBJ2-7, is DGGITQSPKYLFRKEGQNVTLSCEQNLNHDAMYWYRQDPGQGLRLIYYSQIVNDFQKGDIAEGYSVSREKKESFPLTVTSAQKNPTAFYLCASSAGQGMDEQYFGPGTRLTVT.

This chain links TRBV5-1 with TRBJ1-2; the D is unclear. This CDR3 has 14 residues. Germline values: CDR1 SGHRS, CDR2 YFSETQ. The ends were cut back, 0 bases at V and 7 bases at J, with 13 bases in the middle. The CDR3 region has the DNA TGCGCCAGCAGCTTGGGCGGCCAGACGGGTGGCTACACCTTC. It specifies CASSLGGQTGGYTF.

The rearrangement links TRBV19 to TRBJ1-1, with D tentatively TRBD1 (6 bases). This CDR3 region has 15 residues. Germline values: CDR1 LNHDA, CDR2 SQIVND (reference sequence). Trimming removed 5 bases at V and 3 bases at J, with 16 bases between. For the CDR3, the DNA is TGTGCCAGTAGTCTCCCCAGGGGTAGAGACACTGAAGCTTTCTTT. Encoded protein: CASSLPRGRDTEAFF.

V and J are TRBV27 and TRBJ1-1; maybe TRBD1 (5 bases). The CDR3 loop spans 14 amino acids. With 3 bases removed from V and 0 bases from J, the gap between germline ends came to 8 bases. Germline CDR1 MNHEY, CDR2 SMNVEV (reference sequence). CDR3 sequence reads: CASSFSGLNTEAFF. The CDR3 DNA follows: TGTGCCAGCAGTTTTTCAGGGCTGAACACTGAAGCTTTCTTT.

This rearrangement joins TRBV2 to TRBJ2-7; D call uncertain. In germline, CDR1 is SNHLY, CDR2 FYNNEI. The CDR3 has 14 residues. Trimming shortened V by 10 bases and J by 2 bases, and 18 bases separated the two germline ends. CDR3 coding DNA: TGTGCCACTAACTCAGGCTCCCTCGCCTACGAGCAGTACTTC. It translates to CATNSGSLAYEQYF. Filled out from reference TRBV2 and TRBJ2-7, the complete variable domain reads EPEVTQTPSHQVTQMGQEVILRCVPISNHLYFYWYRQILGQKVEFLVSFYNNEISEKSEIFDDQFSVERPDGSNFTLKIRSTKLEDSAMYFCATNSGSLAYEQYFGPGTRLTVT.

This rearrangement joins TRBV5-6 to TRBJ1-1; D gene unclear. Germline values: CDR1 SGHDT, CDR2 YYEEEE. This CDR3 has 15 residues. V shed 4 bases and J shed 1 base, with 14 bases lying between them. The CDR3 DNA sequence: TGTGCCAGCAGCCACGACGGACTCAAGAACACTGAAGCTTTCTTT. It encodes CASSHDGLKNTEAFF.